This TCR beta chain stems from a study of tumor and adjacent non-tumor tissue in lung cancer. Across the whole study: The patients, roughly eleven men and a handful of women, were roughly 30 to 80 with stage I to III disease. Samples averaged roughly 4.4 million productive TCRbeta reads each.

General study results and limits: In normal lung, the top 100 clones were significantly more dominant than in tumor.

RNA was extracted from bulk tissue without any cell sorting. Chemotherapy-naive patients with new lung cancer underwent thoracic surgery in China, August–late 2014. The library came from three nested PCR rounds adapted from ARM-PCR protocols. TCRdb independently ran MiXCR on the multiplex PCR reads; one entry per CDR3 protein. The profile covers 65,000 to 95,000 distinct CDR3 sequences, with about two thirds appearing a single time and around 12% taken by the ten largest. Comments on this clonotype: Its antigen is unknown. This may stem from a read error, because a much larger clone lies one nucleotide away.

The CDR3 runs 15 residues. Per germline, CDR1 SGHRS and CDR2 YFSETQ. Sequencing used lung tumor tissue. The rearrangement links TRBV5-1 to TRBJ1-1, with D possibly TRBD1 on 5 matching bases. The sequence derives from a woman between 65 and 79 years old with non-small cell lung cancer. DNA of the CDR3: TGCGCCAGCAGCTTGGGCCAGGGAGTCAACAATGAAGCTTTCTTT. Translation: CASSLGQGVNNEAFF.